This TCR beta chain was identified in a study of T cells in Graves' hyperthyroidism and ophthalmopathy. Background on the study: The authors collected peripheral blood at initial diagnosis, before any treatment.

CDR1 is SGHKS and CDR2 is YYEKEE in the germline V gene (reference sequence). Trimming removed 0 bases from V and 4 bases from J, with 11 bases in between. The CDR3 extends over 15 amino acids. Absence of ophthalmopathy progression within 18 months defined stable Graves' hyperthyroidism. PBMCs were derived from 7.5 to 10 ml fresh peripheral blood. Amplification of TCR beta CDR3 regions was performed using RNA transcripts as template. HTBI primers were used for first-round RT-PCR of the TCR CDR3. TCRdb processed the multiplex PCR reads anew with MiXCR; each CDR3 protein has one entry. The sample contains around 300,000 distinct CDR3 sequences, about 15% of which appear only once. This clonotype was detected only a few times.

The sequenced sample was blood. This clonotype was obtained from a woman aged 30 to 39 with Graves' hyperthyroidism. The chain is built from TRBV5-5 and TRBJ2-4; D might be TRBD1 (6 bases). The CDR3 coding sequence is TGTGCCAGCAGCTTGGATGGGGGCGGGAAAAACATTCAGTACTTC. Translated, it gives CASSLDGGGKNIQYF.